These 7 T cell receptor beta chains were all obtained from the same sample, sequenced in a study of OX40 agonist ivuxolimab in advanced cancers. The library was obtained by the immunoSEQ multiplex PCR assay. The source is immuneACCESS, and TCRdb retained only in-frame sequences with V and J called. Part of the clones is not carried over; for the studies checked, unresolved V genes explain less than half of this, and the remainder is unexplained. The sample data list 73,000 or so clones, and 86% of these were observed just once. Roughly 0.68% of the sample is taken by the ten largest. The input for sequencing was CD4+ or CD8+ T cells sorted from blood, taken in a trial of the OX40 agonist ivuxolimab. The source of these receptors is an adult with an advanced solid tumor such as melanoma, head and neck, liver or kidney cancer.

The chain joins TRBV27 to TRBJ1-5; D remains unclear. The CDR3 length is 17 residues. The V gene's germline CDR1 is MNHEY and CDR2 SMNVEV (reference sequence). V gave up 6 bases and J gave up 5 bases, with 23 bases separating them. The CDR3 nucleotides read TGTGCCAGCAGCCCCTGGGTGGTTTCGGCGGGCGATCAGCCCCAGCATTTT. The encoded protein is CASSPWVVSAGDQPQHF.

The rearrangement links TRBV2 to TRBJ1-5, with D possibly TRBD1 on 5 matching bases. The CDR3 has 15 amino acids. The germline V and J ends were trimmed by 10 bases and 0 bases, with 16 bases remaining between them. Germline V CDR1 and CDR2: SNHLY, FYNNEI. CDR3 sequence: CATGGGRASNQPQHF. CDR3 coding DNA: TGTGCCACCGGAGGTGGCAGGGCTAGCAATCAGCCCCAGCATTTT.

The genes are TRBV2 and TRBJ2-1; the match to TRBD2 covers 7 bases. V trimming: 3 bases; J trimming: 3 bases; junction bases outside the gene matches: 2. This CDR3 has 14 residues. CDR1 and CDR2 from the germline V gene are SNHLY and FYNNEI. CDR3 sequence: CASSEGGYYNEQFF. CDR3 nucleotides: TGTGCCAGCAGTGAGGGGGGGTACTACAATGAGCAGTTCTTC.

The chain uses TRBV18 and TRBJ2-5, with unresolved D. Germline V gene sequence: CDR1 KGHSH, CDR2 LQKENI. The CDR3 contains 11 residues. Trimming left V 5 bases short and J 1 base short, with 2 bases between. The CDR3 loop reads CASSVQETQYF. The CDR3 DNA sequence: TGTGCCAGCTCAGTCCAAGAGACCCAGTACTTC.

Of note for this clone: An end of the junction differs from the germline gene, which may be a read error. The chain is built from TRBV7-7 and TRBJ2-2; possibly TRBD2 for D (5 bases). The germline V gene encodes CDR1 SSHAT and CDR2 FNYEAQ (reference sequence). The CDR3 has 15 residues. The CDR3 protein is CASSLASTNTGELFF. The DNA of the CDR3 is TGTGCTAGCAGCTTAGCTAGCACAAACACCGGGGAGCTGTTTTTT.

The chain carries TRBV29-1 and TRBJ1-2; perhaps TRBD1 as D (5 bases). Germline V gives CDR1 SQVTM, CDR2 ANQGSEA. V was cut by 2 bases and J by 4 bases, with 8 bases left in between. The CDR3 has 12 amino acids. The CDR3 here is CSVELTVYGYTF. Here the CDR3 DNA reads TGCAGCGTTGAATTGACAGTCTATGGCTACACCTTC.

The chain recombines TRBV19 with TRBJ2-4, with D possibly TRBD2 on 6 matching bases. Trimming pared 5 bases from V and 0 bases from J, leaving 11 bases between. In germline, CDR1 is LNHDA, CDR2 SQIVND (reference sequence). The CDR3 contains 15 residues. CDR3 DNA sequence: TGTGCCAGTAGTTTAAATAGCGGAGCCAAAAACATTCAGTACTTC. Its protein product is CASSLNSGAKNIQYF. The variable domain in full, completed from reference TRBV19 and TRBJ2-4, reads DGGITQSPKYLFRKEGQNVTLSCEQNLNHDAMYWYRQDPGQGLRLIYYSQIVNDFQKGDIAEGYSVSREKKESFPLTVTSAQKNPTAFYLCASSLNSGAKNIQYFGAGTRLSVL.